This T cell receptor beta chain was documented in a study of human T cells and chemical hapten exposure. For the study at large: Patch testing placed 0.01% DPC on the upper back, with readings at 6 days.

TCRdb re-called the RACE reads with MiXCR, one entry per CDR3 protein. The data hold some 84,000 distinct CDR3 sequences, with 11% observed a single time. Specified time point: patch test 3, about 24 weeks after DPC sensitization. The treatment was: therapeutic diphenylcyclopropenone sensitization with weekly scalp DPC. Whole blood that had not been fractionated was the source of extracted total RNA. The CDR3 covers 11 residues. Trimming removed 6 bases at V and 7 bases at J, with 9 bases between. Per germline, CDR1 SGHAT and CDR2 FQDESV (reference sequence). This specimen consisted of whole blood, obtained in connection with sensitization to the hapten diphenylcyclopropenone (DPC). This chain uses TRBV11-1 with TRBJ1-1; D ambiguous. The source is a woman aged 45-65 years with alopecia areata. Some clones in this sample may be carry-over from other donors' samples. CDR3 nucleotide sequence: TGTGCCAGCAGTAGGGTAAATGAAGCTTTCTTT. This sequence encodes CASSRVNEAFF. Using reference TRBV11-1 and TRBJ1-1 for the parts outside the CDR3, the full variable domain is EAEVAQSPRYKITEKSQAVAFWCDPISGHATLYWYRQILGQGPELLVQFQDESVVDDSQLPKDRFSAERLKGVDSTLKIQPAELGDSAMYLCASSRVNEAFFGQGTRLTVV.